A selection of T cell receptor beta chains follows, all from one sample in a study of cytotoxic CD8 clonotypes in ibrutinib-treated CLL. Sequencing was performed with immunoSEQ multiplex PCR; in TCRdb, only in-frame clones are kept and a portion is missing. The sample yields 12,000 or so clones, 81% seen once. The sequencing used PBMCs, collected at disease progression, from a patient treated with ibrutinib. These receptors were obtained from a human donor with chronic lymphocytic leukemia. Each CDR3 is given with its conserved first and last residue. A D gene is named only where the DNA matches it firmly. The listing skips clone size in some rows; elsewhere it reads once, few, many or a size class.

clone size,V gene,D gene,J gene,CDR3 protein,CDR3 DNA
-,TRBV29-1,-,TRBJ2-1,CSVHLGATRGRGEQFF,TGCAGCGTCCACCTGGGGGCGACTAGAGGTCGGGGTGAGCAGTTCTTC
-,TRBV5-1,-,TRBJ2-5,CASSFQPGPETQYF,TGCGCCAGCAGCTTCCAACCGGGACCGGAGACCCAGTACTTC
-,TRBV25-1,-,TRBJ2-1,CASSEFVGLFF,TGTGCCAGCAGTGAATTCGTGGGGCTGTTCTTC
-,TRBV10-1,TRBD2,TRBJ2-1,CASSSAGGPSQFF,TGCGCCAGCAGTTCAGCGGGAGGCCCATCGCAGTTCTTC
-,TRBV2,-,TRBJ1-5,CASSGSLGGGNQPQHF,TGTGCCAGCAGTGGCTCCCTAGGGGGGGGCAATCAGCCCCAGCATTTT
-,TRBV6-1,TRBD1,TRBJ2-7,CASRTGTGNPYEQYF,TGTGCCAGCAGAACCGGGACAGGGAACCCCTACGAGCAGTACTTC
-,TRBV28,-,TRBJ1-5,CASSRFSGFDQPQHF,TGTGCCAGCAGCCGATTCTCAGGGTTCGATCAGCCCCAGCATTTT
few,TRBV29-1,TRBD1,TRBJ2-5,CSDNSRQGETQYF,TGCAGCGACAATTCCAGACAGGGAGAGACCCAGTACTTC
-,TRBV28,-,TRBJ2-5,CASNGGSRGKETQYF,TGTGCCAGCAATGGCGGATCCAGGGGTAAAGAGACCCAGTACTTC
-,TRBV6-1,TRBD1,TRBJ1-5,CASSSTGEPTQPQHF,TGTGCCAGCAGCTCCACAGGGGAGCCAACACAGCCCCAGCATTTT
-,TRBV2,TRBD1,TRBJ2-5,CASRGQVAETQYF,TGTGCCAGCAGAGGACAGGTTGCGGAGACCCAGTACTTC
large,TRBV9,-,TRBJ2-6,CASSASYSSGANVLTF,TGTGCCAGCAGCGCCTCTTACAGCTCTGGGGCCAACGTCCTGACTTTC
-,TRBV7-2,-,TRBJ1-5,CASSLDYRPEQPQHF,TGTGCCAGCAGCTTAGATTACAGGCCCGAGCAGCCCCAGCATTTT
-,TRBV7-9,TRBD2,TRBJ2-1,CASSSKPITSGSSYNEQFF,TGTGCCAGCAGCTCCAAACCGATCACTAGCGGGAGTTCGTACAATGAGCAGTTCTTC
-,TRBV6-5,-,TRBJ1-5,CASSYVRWKSNQPQHF,TGTGCCAGCAGTTACGTCCGGTGGAAGAGCAATCAGCCCCAGCATTTT
once,TRBV7-2,TRBD1,TRBJ1-2,CASSLGGQNLLDYGYTF,TGTGCCAGCAGCTTAGGGGGACAGAATCTGCTTGACTATGGCTACACCTTC
-,TRBV30,-,TRBJ1-5,CAWRGPGPGQPQHF,TGTGCCTGGAGGGGCCCGGGTCCGGGGCAGCCCCAGCATTTT
-,TRBV5-1,-,TRBJ2-1,CASSLGESRYNEQFF,TGCGCCAGCAGCTTGGGTGAATCTCGCTACAATGAGCAGTTCTTC
-,TRBV2,TRBD1,TRBJ1-5,CASSIGQGAMGPQHF,TGTGCCAGCAGTATCGGACAGGGGGCGATGGGGCCCCAGCATTTT
few,TRBV28,TRBD1,TRBJ2-7,CASSLLRDSAEQYF,TGTGCCAGCAGTTTACTCCGGGACAGTGCGGAGCAGTACTTC
few,TRBV6-1,TRBD2,TRBJ2-5,CASSEVWEGYQETQYF,TGTGCCAGCAGTGAAGTCTGGGAGGGGTACCAAGAGACCCAGTACTTC
-,TRBV27,-,TRBJ1-5,CASSSRGESNQPQHF,TGTGCCAGCAGTTCACGAGGGGAAAGCAATCAGCCCCAGCATTTT
-,TRBV5-1,TRBD2,TRBJ2-7,CASSLERELYEQYF,TGCGCCAGCAGCTTGGAGCGGGAGCTTTACGAGCAGTACTTC
-,TRBV19,TRBD2,TRBJ2-3,CASKTSGSLDTQYF,TGTGCCAGTAAGACTAGCGGGAGCTTGGATACGCAGTATTTT
-,TRBV10-3,TRBD1,TRBJ1-2,CAIRAGQGLRGYTF,TGTGCCATCAGAGCCGGACAGGGATTGCGTGGCTACACCTTC
-,TRBV2,-,TRBJ2-7,CASSNGVTYEQYF,TGTGCCAGCAGTAACGGGGTTACCTACGAGCAGTACTTC
-,TRBV19,-,TRBJ2-7,CASSTPPGHNPREQYF,TGTGCCAGTAGTACTCCTCCGGGACACAACCCAAGAGAGCAGTACTTC
once,TRBV5-4,-,TRBJ1-4,CASSFGTGNEKLFF,TGTGCCAGCAGCTTTGGAACGGGGAATGAAAAACTGTTTTTT
-,TRBV6-5,-,TRBJ2-5,CASSYSRDTQETQYF,TGTGCCAGCAGTTACTCGAGAGACACCCAAGAGACCCAGTACTTC
-,TRBV10-3,-,TRBJ2-5,CAISPSFLYATQYF,TGTGCCATCAGCCCCAGCTTTTTGTATGCGACCCAGTACTTC
-,TRBV11-2,-,TRBJ2-7,CASSLLAFSYEQYF,TGTGCCAGCAGCTTACTAGCGTTCTCCTACGAGCAGTACTTC